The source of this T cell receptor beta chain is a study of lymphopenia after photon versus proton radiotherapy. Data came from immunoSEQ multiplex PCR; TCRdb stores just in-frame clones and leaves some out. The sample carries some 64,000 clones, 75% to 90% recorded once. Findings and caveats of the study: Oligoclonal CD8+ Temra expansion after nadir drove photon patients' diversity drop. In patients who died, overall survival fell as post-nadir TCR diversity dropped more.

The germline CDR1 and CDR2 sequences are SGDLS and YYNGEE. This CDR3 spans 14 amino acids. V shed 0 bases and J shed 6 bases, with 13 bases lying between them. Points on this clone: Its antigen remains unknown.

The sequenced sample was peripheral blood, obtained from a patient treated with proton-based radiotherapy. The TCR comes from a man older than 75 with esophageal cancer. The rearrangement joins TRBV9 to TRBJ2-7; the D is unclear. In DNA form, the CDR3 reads TGTGCCAGCAGCGTAGCCCCCCAAGCCGGCGAGCAGTACTTC. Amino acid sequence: CASSVAPQAGEQYF.